The 21 T cell receptor beta chains in this list originate from one sample, sequenced in a study of T-cell memory formation after mild COVID-19. One entry per CDR3 protein, called by TCRdb with MiXCR from the 5' RACE reads. Among 300,000 to 350,000 distinct CDR3 sequences listed, approximately 20% were seen once. Sequencing was performed on PBMCs or a T cell subset sorted from them (not recorded which). The origin of the receptors is a man between 18 and 29 years old who had mild COVID-19 (a few samples of this study predate the infection). Cell type and time point are not known.

The V call is TRBV5-4, the J call TRBJ2-1; 10 bases fit TRBD2. V lost 5 bases, J lost 7 bases, and 12 bases stayed unmatched. Germline V gene data show CDR1 as SGHNT and CDR2 as YYREEE (reference sequence). This CDR3 is 16 amino acids long. CDR3 DNA: TGTGCCAGCAGAGCCCGTCCACTAGCGGGGCGGAATGAGCAGTTCTTC. As protein: CASRARPLAGRNEQFF.

The chain joins TRBV24-1 to TRBJ1-1; a weak D match, TRBD1 (6 bases). In germline, CDR1 is KGHDR, CDR2 SFDVKD. This CDR3 spans 14 amino acids. V was cut by 4 bases and J by 6 bases, with 14 bases left in between. The CDR3 loop reads CATSDPPRTAEAFF. The CDR3 DNA sequence: TGTGCCACCAGTGACCCTCCCCGGACAGCTGAAGCTTTCTTT.

The chain recombines TRBV7-9 with TRBJ2-3, with unresolved D. The length of the CDR3 is 14 residues. The V end was cut by 1 base, the J end by 2 bases, with 7 bases between. CDR1 SEHNR and CDR2 FQNEAQ come from the germline V gene (reference sequence). CDR3 DNA: TGTGCCAGCAGCTTAGAGTCGTACACAGATACGCAGTATTTT. This sequence encodes CASSLESYTDTQYF.

The V gene is TRBV5-5, the J gene TRBJ1-5, with a weak D call TRBD1 (5 bases). This CDR3 has 15 residues. V was shortened by 2 bases and J by 3 bases, with 12 bases between the two germline ends. Germline loops: CDR1 SGHKS, CDR2 YYEKEE (reference sequence). The CDR3 loop reads CASSLQGDYNQPQHF. The CDR3 DNA reads as TGTGCCAGCAGCTTACAAGGGGATTACAATCAGCCCCAGCATTTT.

In nucleotides, the CDR3 is TGTGCCAGCAGCCCGAGTGGGGCCCGAGATACGCAGTATTTT. Translating it yields CASSPSGARDTQYF. V is TRBV7-2 and J is TRBJ2-3, with a tentative D call TRBD1 (5 bases). The CDR3 contains 14 residues. Germline CDR1 and CDR2: SGHTA and FQGNSA. Trimming cost V 5 bases and J 5 bases, with 14 bases left between them.

The J gene is TRBJ2-7, the V gene TRBV2; the D call may be TRBD1 or TRBD2 (6 bases each). The CDR3 is made up of 12 amino acids. Germline V gene lookup returns CDR1 SNHLY and CDR2 FYNNEI. V was shortened by 4 bases and J by 7 bases, with 11 bases between the two germline ends. The CDR3, as DNA: TGTGCCAGCAGTGCGGGGGCAGGTGAGCAGTACGTC. It is translated as CASSAGAGEQYV.

The V gene is TRBV5-6, the J gene TRBJ1-2; no clear D gene. This CDR3 has 15 amino acids. From germline, CDR1 is SGHDT and CDR2 YYEEEE. V was trimmed by 4 bases and J by 4 bases, leaving 17 bases between them. The CDR3 sequence is CASSRPPDGSYGYTF. DNA of the CDR3: TGTGCCAGCAGCCGCCCCCCAGATGGGAGCTATGGCTACACCTTC.

This clonotype has just a few counts. V gene TRBV7-2 combines with J gene TRBJ2-3; TRBD2 agrees at 14 bases. Germline V gives CDR1 SGHTA, CDR2 FQGNSA. CDR3 length: 16 amino acids. The V segment lost 5 bases and the J segment 5 bases; nucleotides outside the gene matches: 6. In DNA, the CDR3 is TGTGCCAGCAGCCGACTAGCGGGGGGGCCGGGAGATACGCAGTATTTT. Translation: CASSRLAGGPGDTQYF.

This clonotype was seen a handful of times. The V gene is TRBV5-1, the J gene TRBJ2-1, with D possibly TRBD2 on 6 matching bases. V lost 4 bases to trimming and J lost 4 bases, with 18 bases between them. This CDR3 comprises 16 residues. Germline V gives CDR1 SGHRS, CDR2 YFSETQ. The CDR3 DNA sequence: TGCGCCAGCAGCCCGGGACTGGGGCTCCCGTACAATGAGCAGTTCTTC. This gives the protein CASSPGLGLPYNEQFF.

This clonotype was seen a few times. This chain uses TRBV27 with TRBJ2-1, with D tentatively TRBD2 (6 bases). The CDR3 runs 15 residues. The V end lost 2 bases, the J end lost 3 bases, and 11 bases lay between the germline ends. Looked up from germline, CDR1 is MNHEY and CDR2 is SMNVEV (reference sequence). This chain's CDR3 is CASSLRTSSYNEQFF. The CDR3 nucleotides are TGTGCCAGCAGTTTACGCACTAGCAGCTACAATGAGCAGTTCTTC.

This clonotype was recorded a few times. The chain links TRBV29-1 to TRBJ2-3; no clear D gene. Trimming shortened V by 1 base and J by 1 base, and 9 bases separated the two germline ends. The CDR3 consists of 14 residues. Germline V gene data show CDR1 as SQVTM and CDR2 as ANQGSEA. The CDR3 DNA reads TGCAGCGTTGAAGTCCCGGTCCGCACAGATACGCAGTATTTT. Residues: CSVEVPVRTDTQYF.

This clonotype was observed at least ten times. The V call is TRBV5-1, the J call TRBJ2-5; tentative D call: TRBD2 (5 bases). The germline gives CDR1 SGHRS, CDR2 YFSETQ. This CDR3 spans 13 amino acids. V lost 1 base and J 5 bases, leaving 9 bases between the germline ends. This CDR3 reads CASSLSGGETQYF. CDR3 coding DNA: TGCGCCAGCAGCTTGTCGGGCGGGGAGACCCAGTACTTC.

This clonotype showed up just a few times. This chain links TRBV4-1 with TRBJ2-5, with unresolved D. Per germline, CDR1 MGHRA and CDR2 YSYEKL. V gave up 4 bases and J gave up 7 bases, with 19 bases separating them. The CDR3 is made up of 15 amino acids. CDR3 DNA sequence: TGCGCCAGCAGCCCGACCGTCACCGGAGCTGCGACCCAGTACTTC. Translating gives CASSPTVTGAATQYF.

As DNA, the CDR3 is TGTGCCAGCAGCATAAGGACAGAAGAGACCCAGTACTTC. Protein product: CASSIRTEETQYF. The rearrangement links TRBV5-4 to TRBJ2-5; D perhaps matches TRBD1 (6 bases). Trimming took 4 bases from V and 3 from J, leaving 10 bases between them. The CDR3 spans 13 residues. CDR1 SGHNT and CDR2 YYREEE come from the germline V gene (reference sequence). The entire variable domain, with the rest obtained from reference TRBV5-4 and TRBJ2-5, is as follows: ETGVTQSPTHLIKTRGQQVTLRCSSQSGHNTVSWYQQALGQGPQFIFQYYREEENGRGNFPPRFSGLQFPNYSSELNVNALELDDSALYLCASSIRTEETQYFGPGTRLLVL.

V gene TRBV6-1 combines with J gene TRBJ1-6; D is undetermined. The CDR3 covers 15 residues. CDR1 and CDR2 (germline): MNHNS, SASEGT. Trimming shortened V by 2 bases and J by 7 bases, and 12 bases separated the two germline ends. CDR3 sequence reads: CASSERALGNSPLHF. The CDR3 DNA is TGTGCCAGCAGTGAAAGGGCCCTGGGGAATTCACCCCTCCACTTT.

V is TRBV12-5 and J is TRBJ2-7, with 7 bases identical to TRBD1. The junction had 5 bases not matched to a gene; V was cut back by 1 base and J by 5 bases. CDR3 length: 14 amino acids. Per germline, CDR1 LGHNT and CDR2 FRNRAP. CDR3 protein: CASGLGQGFHEQYF. CDR3 nucleotide sequence: TGTGCTAGTGGTTTGGGACAGGGTTTCCACGAGCAGTACTTC.

The chain uses TRBV12-3 or TRBV12-4 and TRBJ2-1; D is undetermined. The ends were cut back, 1 base at V and 8 bases at J, with 12 bases in the middle. This CDR3 has 14 amino acids. The CDR3 region is CASSLDFSPYEQFF. CDR3 in DNA: TGTGCCAGCAGTTTAGATTTTTCCCCCTATGAGCAGTTCTTC.

This clonotype was recorded a few times. This rearrangement joins TRBV7-2 to TRBJ2-4; no definite D call. CDR3 length equals 12 residues. Trimming took off 2 bases at V and 6 bases at J, with 5 bases between the two ends. From germline, CDR1 is SGHTA and CDR2 FQGNSA. CDR3 region: CASSLQRNIQYF. The DNA of the CDR3 is TGTGCCAGCAGCTTACAGCGAAACATTCAGTACTTC.

The chain employs TRBV29-1 and TRBJ2-7, with TRBD1 identical over 7 bases. V shed 3 bases, J shed 4 bases, and the junction held 6 bases outside the gene matches. From germline, CDR1 is SQVTM and CDR2 ANQGSEA. The CDR3 covers 13 residues. The CDR3 coding sequence is TGCAGCGTTGAGACAGGGTTAGGGTACGAGCAGTACGTC. The encoded protein is CSVETGLGYEQYV.

The rearrangement uses TRBV7-9 and TRBJ2-4, with TRBD1 matching 8 bases. Germline V gene sequence: CDR1 SEHNR, CDR2 FQNEAQ (reference sequence). This CDR3 contains 16 residues. J was trimmed by 1 base and V by 1 base; bases with no gene match: 3. The CDR3 sequence is CASSLVQGVAKNIQYF. The CDR3 nucleotides are TGTGCCAGCAGCTTAGTACAGGGGGTTGCCAAAAACATTCAGTACTTC.

The CDR3 reads CASSDATIRSTQAQPQHF. Written as DNA, the CDR3 is TGTGCCAGCAGTGATGCAACCATTCGGTCGACCCAGGCTCAGCCCCAGCATTTT. The chain uses TRBV6-1 and TRBJ1-5; D is unclear. Germline CDR1 reads MNHNS; CDR2 reads SASEGT. CDR3 length: 18 amino acids. The ends were cut back, 3 bases at V and 6 bases at J, with 24 bases in the middle.